This T cell receptor (beta chain) was captured in a study of cytomegalovirus exposure and HLA in healthy donors. General study points: For most TCR sequences rarity was the rule, although some public TCRs occurred in many donors.

Of note for this clone: Antigen unknown. Within the sample, other DNA sequences also encode this same CDR3.

Primers included in the PCR were 60 Vbeta and 13 Jbeta primers. The repertoire was sequenced with immunoSEQ multiplex PCR; TCRdb's copy has only in-frame clones and lacks some. The sample holds about 96,000 clones; about four fifths are singletons and the top ten take around 3.1%. CDR3 length: 14 amino acids. The germline V and J ends were trimmed by 6 bases and 0 bases, with 12 bases remaining between them. The V gene's germline CDR1 is MNHNS and CDR2 SASEGT. Material: PBMCs. The rearrangement links TRBV6-1 to TRBJ2-7; TRBD1 might be the D (6 bases). The sequence was obtained from a female donor in good health and CMV-seropositive. The CDR3 is CASRGYRDSYEQYF. CDR3 DNA: TGTGCCAGCAGGGGATACAGGGACTCCTACGAGCAGTACTTC.